These 25 T cell receptor beta chains were sequenced from one sample in a study of shared clonotypes between healthy human individuals. Positive CCR7 selection of CD45RO-negative cells yielded the naive CD8 cells, and terminally differentiated effector memory CD45RA+ cells were excluded. TCRdb's table, derived via immunoSEQ multiplex PCR, lists solely in-frame clones and lacks some. Of approximately 2,200,000 clones listed, around 93% are singletons. Specimen: naive CD8+ T cells from PBMCs. The receptors originated from a man aged 18 to 29 in good health. Some clones in this sample may be carry-over from other donors' samples.

The rearrangement joins TRBV7-6 to TRBJ2-1, with a possible D match to TRBD2 (6 bases). V shed 3 bases and J shed 6 bases, with 15 bases lying between them. CDR1 is SGHVS and CDR2 is FNYEAQ in the germline V gene. CDR3 length: 15 amino acids. The DNA of the CDR3 is TGTGCCAGCAGCTTGGGGCCCGGGAGAGCCAATGAGCAGTTCTTC. This sequence encodes CASSLGPGRANEQFF.

This chain joins TRBV5-1 and TRBJ1-5; D is uncertain. The germline CDR1 and CDR2 sequences are SGHRS and YFSETQ. CDR3 length: 16 amino acids. V lost 4 bases and J 0 bases, leaving 14 bases between the germline ends. The CDR3 DNA reads as TGCGCCAGCAGCCCTGAAGTGATGAATAGCAATCAGCCCCAGCATTTT. Amino acid sequence: CASSPEVMNSNQPQHF.

The chain combines TRBV9 with TRBJ2-7; D is possibly TRBD2 (6 bases). The CDR3 sequence is 13 residues long. CDR1 SGDLS and CDR2 YYNGEE come from the germline V gene. The V end lost 4 bases, the J end lost 7 bases, and 15 bases lay between the germline ends. The CDR3 loop reads CASSPPGETEQYF. CDR3 nucleotides: TGTGCCAGCAGCCCCCCGGGGGAGACAGAGCAGTACTTC.

The chain recombines TRBV27 with TRBJ2-2; D tentatively reads TRBD1 or TRBD2 (5 bases each). Germline assignment: CDR1 MNHEY and CDR2 SMNVEV (reference sequence). Between the trimmed V and J ends, which lost 0 bases and 5 bases, there was a span of 13 bases. CDR3 length equals 16 residues. In nucleotides, the CDR3 is TGTGCCAGCAGTTTATCGGGACCTAGGATAACCGGGGAGCTGTTTTTT. Translation gives CASSLSGPRITGELFF.

The chain recombines TRBV28 with TRBJ1-3; D gene ambiguous. Germline CDR1 is MDHEN and CDR2 is SYDVKM. Trimming left V 3 bases short and J 5 bases short, with 8 bases between. This CDR3 spans 13 amino acids. The CDR3 DNA reads as TGTGCCAGCAGTTTTGGAGAGAGAAACACCATATATTTT. The encoded protein is CASSFGERNTIYF.

The chain combines TRBV4-1 with TRBJ2-7; D gene uncertain. The CDR3 has 15 residues. Between the trimmed V and J ends, which lost 5 bases and 0 bases, there was a span of 14 bases. Germline lookup yields CDR1 MGHRA and CDR2 YSYEKL. CDR3 sequence reads: CASSSFMANSYEQYF. CDR3 nucleotides: TGCGCCAGCAGCTCCTTCATGGCCAACTCCTACGAGCAGTACTTC.

The chain combines TRBV7-3 with TRBJ1-3; unclear D gene. Germline V lookup: CDR1 SGHTA, CDR2 FQGTGA. V was pared by 8 bases and J by 4 bases, with 9 bases between. This CDR3 spans 12 amino acids. The DNA for the CDR3 is TGTGCCAGCTTACCAAGGGGAAACACCATATATTTT. Its translation: CASLPRGNTIYF. The full variable domain, in which reference TRBV7-3 and TRBJ1-3 provide the parts outside the CDR3, is GAGVSQTPSNKVTEKGKYVELRCDPISGHTALYWYRQSLGQGPEFLIYFQGTGAADDSGLPNDRFFAVRPEGSVSTLKIQRTERGDSAVYLCASLPRGNTIYFGEGSWLTVV.

The rearrangement joins TRBV7-8 to TRBJ2-5; 8 bases map to TRBD2. The CDR3 is 16 residues long. Per the germline V gene, CDR1 is SGHVS and CDR2 is FQNEAQ. Trimming removed 2 bases from V and 5 bases from J; junction bases left unmatched: 10. DNA for the CDR3: TGTGCCAGCAGCTTACTGCTCGGGGGGGCGTTGGAGACCCAGTACTTC. It specifies CASSLLLGGALETQYF.

The J gene is TRBJ2-7, the V gene TRBV27; D ambiguous. The germline V gene has CDR1 MNHEY and CDR2 SMNVEV (reference sequence). The CDR3 loop spans 13 amino acids. V was trimmed by 9 bases and J by 4 bases, leaving 16 bases between them. This CDR3 reads CASGLGLRYEQYF. The DNA for the CDR3 is TGTGCCAGTGGCTTGGGGTTACGATACGAGCAGTACTTC.

This clone was seen just once. The chain links TRBV7-9 to TRBJ2-1, with TRBD2 identical over 9 bases. V was pared by 5 bases and J by 7 bases, with 12 bases of the junction left unmatched. Germline CDR1 reads SEHNR; CDR2 reads FQNEAQ (reference sequence). The CDR3 covers 16 residues. The CDR3 DNA sequence: TGTGCCAGCAGCCAATCGACTAGCGGTTGGACAAATGAGCAGTTCTTC. Its translation is CASSQSTSGWTNEQFF.

Remarks on this clone: The identical CDR3 is also encoded by other nucleotide sequences in the sample. The rearrangement joins TRBV28 to TRBJ2-7, with D possibly TRBD1 on 6 matching bases. Germline V gene data show CDR1 as MDHEN and CDR2 as SYDVKM. V lost 2 bases and J lost 2, with 10 bases in between. The length of the CDR3 is 14 residues. CDR3 in DNA: TGTGCCAGCAGTTTAGGCAGGGGCCCCTACGAGCAGTACTTC. Amino acids: CASSLGRGPYEQYF.

The chain uses TRBV7-6 and TRBJ1-3; TRBD1 matches 8 bases. Trimming at V came to 8 bases and at J to 0 bases, leaving 12 bases not matched to a gene. The V gene's germline CDR1 is SGHVS and CDR2 FNYEAQ. There are 17 residues in the CDR3. CDR3 sequence: CASGPFRQGNSGNTIYF. The CDR3 DNA is TGTGCCAGCGGACCATTCCGACAGGGGAACTCTGGAAACACCATATATTTT.

The sample holds a few counts of this clone. CDR3 nucleotides: TGTGCCTATGGGAAGGGGCCCGGCTACACCTTC. Translation: CAYGKGPGYTF. This rearrangement joins TRBV30 to TRBJ1-2, with D perhaps matching TRBD1 (5 bases). The CDR3 extends over 11 amino acids. The V end was cut by 7 bases, the J end by 8 bases, with 14 bases between. The germline gives CDR1 GTSNPN, CDR2 SVGIG (reference sequence).

Regarding this clone: This same CDR3 is encoded by further DNA sequences in the sample. V and J are TRBV9 and TRBJ2-7; no reliable D call. Trimming shortened V by 3 bases and J by 3 bases, and 7 bases separated the two germline ends. Germline V gene sequence: CDR1 SGDLS, CDR2 YYNGEE. This CDR3 is 12 amino acids long. The CDR3: CASSAQGYEQYF. As DNA, the CDR3 is TGTGCCAGCAGCGCCCAAGGCTACGAGCAGTACTTC.

V usage is TRBV27 and J usage is TRBJ1-6; D is unclear. With 3 bases removed from V and 9 bases from J, the gap between germline ends came to 15 bases. Germline lookup yields CDR1 MNHEY and CDR2 SMNVEV (reference sequence). The CDR3 length is 15 residues. CDR3 region: CASSLAGTRGSPLHF. The CDR3, as DNA: TGTGCCAGCAGTTTGGCGGGCACCAGAGGTTCACCCCTCCACTTT.

Only one count was recorded for this clone. The rearrangement uses TRBV27 and TRBJ2-3; 11 positions match TRBD2. This CDR3 has 15 residues. Germline CDR1 is MNHEY and CDR2 is SMNVEV (reference sequence). Trimming removed 7 bases from V and 2 bases from J; junction bases left unmatched: 5. The CDR3 coding sequence is TGTGCCAGCAATCTACTAGCGGGGGCCACAGATACGCAGTATTTT. It is translated as CASNLLAGATDTQYF.

J is TRBJ2-1 and V is TRBV4-3; the match to TRBD2 covers 9 bases. Germline-derived CDR1 and CDR2 are LGHNA and YSLEER. CDR3 length: 14 amino acids. The trim removed 4 bases at V and 6 bases at J, leaving 4 bases unmatched. CDR3 sequence (DNA): TGCGCCAGCAGCCCCGCGGGGGGGGTCAATGAGCAGTTCTTC. This gives the protein CASSPAGGVNEQFF.

This rearrangement joins TRBV4-1 to TRBJ2-1; D perhaps matches TRBD2 (5 bases). Germline CDR1 reads MGHRA; CDR2 reads YSYEKL. The CDR3 extends over 16 amino acids. Trimming shortened V by 0 bases and J by 6 bases, and 15 bases separated the two germline ends. The CDR3: CASSQDPGRRGNEQFF. The CDR3 nucleotides read TGCGCCAGCAGCCAAGATCCAGGACGCCGGGGCAATGAGCAGTTCTTC.

The chain carries TRBV27 and TRBJ1-2; 10 bases align to TRBD1. The V segment lost 0 bases and the J segment 1 base; nucleotides outside the gene matches: 2. The CDR3 has 16 residues. CDR1 is MNHEY, CDR2 SMNVEV, per germline (reference sequence). This chain's CDR3 is CASSLSTGGRNYGYTF. In DNA form, the CDR3 reads TGTGCCAGCAGTTTATCGACAGGGGGCCGTAACTATGGCTACACCTTC.

This chain joins TRBV19 and TRBJ1-1; no reliable D call. This CDR3 has 13 residues. V lost 7 bases to trimming and J lost 0 bases, with 9 bases between them. The germline gives CDR1 LNHDA, CDR2 SQIVND (reference sequence). The CDR3 here is CASTLKLNTEAFF. CDR3 DNA: TGTGCCAGTACCTTAAAGCTGAACACTGAAGCTTTCTTT.

This chain links TRBV4-1 with TRBJ2-7; D is possibly TRBD1 (6 bases). CDR1 is MGHRA, CDR2 YSYEKL, per germline. This CDR3 has 16 residues. V gave up 1 base and J gave up 0 bases, with 13 bases separating them. The CDR3 is CASSQGHRAFSYEQYF. For the CDR3, the DNA is TGCGCCAGCAGCCAAGGTCACAGGGCCTTCTCCTACGAGCAGTACTTC.

This clone is a singleton in its sample. The CDR3 DNA sequence: TGTGCCACCGACCAAACTAGCGGGGGTTACAATGAGCAGTTCTTC. Its translation is CATDQTSGGYNEQFF. The V gene is TRBV19, the J gene TRBJ2-1; 11 bases map to TRBD2. The length of the CDR3 is 15 residues. CDR1 LNHDA and CDR2 SQIVND come from the germline V gene (reference sequence). Germline trimming cut 10 bases from V and 4 bases from J; bases unmatched to any gene: 9.

Regarding this clone: The sample holds other DNA sequences that translate to the same CDR3. This chain connects TRBV5-1 to TRBJ2-7; D might be TRBD2 (6 bases). The CDR3 loop spans 14 amino acids. Germline CDR1 reads SGHRS; CDR2 reads YFSETQ. Trimming stripped 0 bases from V and 0 bases from J, with 7 bases between. CDR3 DNA: TGCGCCAGCAGCTTGGCGGGACTCTCCTACGAGCAGTACTTC. This codes for CASSLAGLSYEQYF.

The V and J genes are TRBV7-6 and TRBJ2-3, with 7 bases identical to TRBD1. CDR3 length: 15 residues. The germline CDR1 and CDR2 sequences are SGHVS and FNYEAQ. V lost 6 bases and J lost 2; bases outside the gene matches: 8. CDR3 amino acids: CASRHTGANTDTQYF. The CDR3 nucleotides are TGTGCCAGCAGGCATACAGGGGCCAACACAGATACGCAGTATTTT.

The chain combines TRBV6-5 with TRBJ1-1, with a tentative D call TRBD1 (6 bases). Germline loops: CDR1 MNHEY, CDR2 SVGAGI. CDR3 size: 13 residues. V lost 6 bases to trimming and J lost 2 bases, with 10 bases between them. The CDR3 DNA sequence: TGTGCCAGCAGAACAGGGTTTAACACTGAAGCTTTCTTT. Its protein is CASRTGFNTEAFF.